This T cell receptor beta chain was captured by sequencing in a study of blood T cell repertoires in COVID-19. V was pared by 2 bases and J by 4 bases, with 6 bases between. The CDR3 is 12 amino acids. CDR1 and CDR2 from the germline V gene are SGHDN and FVKESK. Original methodology: It was from reference gene primer amplification that nucleated cell counts were estimated. TCRdb keeps only in-frame clones here, not all; method: immunoSEQ multiplex PCR. V and J calls and clone size are copied from that table; D and trimming were computed from the DNA. Seen here are nearly 350,000 clones, about 90% observed once, and the top ten hold more than 0.9%.

Sequenced input: PBMCs or T cells enriched from blood (not recorded which). This sequence originates from a woman in her twenties or thirties who had recovered from COVID-19. The chain is built from TRBV14 and TRBJ2-7, with a tentative D call TRBD1 (5 bases). The CDR3 protein is CASSQRGYEQYF. The DNA of the CDR3 is TGTGCCAGCAGCCAAAGGGGTTACGAGCAGTACTTC.